A single sample gave rise to the 18 T cell receptor beta chains below, sequenced in a study of T-cell reconstitution after alpha-beta-depleted transplantation in children (dated by TCRdb to the mid-2010s). Receptor amplification or capture employed PCR. The listed sequencing device is Illumina HiSeq 2500. Molecular barcoding was employed in the preparation of TCR libraries, with unique molecular identifiers being used to normalize TCRbeta repertoire quantification. TCRdb reran the public reads through fastp at Q25 and MiXCR, keeping productive beta chains. When rows share a CDR3 protein, they turn into one entry using the most common DNA and genes. The sample contains 900,000 or so distinct CDR3 sequences, about 16% of them found a single time. The biggest ten clones account for 5% of the sample. In the paper's terms, the treatment or condition label means: allogeneic hematopoietic cell transplantation with graft depleted of TCRalphabeta T cells and CD19 B cells.

Material: PBMCs, mostly from graft donor cells, obtained 360 days after TCRalphabeta/CD19-depleted stem cell transplant. These receptors were collected from a male patient aged 10-17 years who had a stem cell transplant for acute lymphoblastic leukemia, so the T cells may come from the graft donor.

There are a few counts of this clonotype. V gene TRBV12-3 or TRBV12-4 combines with J gene TRBJ2-5; D is perhaps TRBD1 or TRBD2 (5 bases each). Trimming took off 3 bases at V and 5 bases at J, with 13 bases between the two ends. This CDR3 has 14 residues. CDR3 loop: CASSLTGRWETQYF. CDR3 bases: TGTGCCAGCAGTTTGACGGGGCGGTGGGAGACCCAGTACTTC.

This clonotype was detected many times. V is TRBV6-5 and J is TRBJ2-3, with D maybe TRBD1 (6 bases). Germline CDR1 is MNHEY and CDR2 is SVGAGI. The CDR3 runs to 18 residues. V lost 4 bases, J lost 0 bases, and 20 bases lay in between. The CDR3 bases are TGTGCCAGCAGTTCCGGACAGAACCCGAAAATTAGCACAGATACGCAGTATTTT. Protein product: CASSSGQNPKISTDTQYF.

The rearrangement uses TRBV24-1 and TRBJ2-3; tentative D call: TRBD2 (6 bases). The germline CDR1 and CDR2 sequences are KGHDR and SFDVKD. The V end lost 5 bases, the J end lost 0 bases, and 11 bases lay between the germline ends. The CDR3 runs to 15 residues. CDR3 loop: CATSGGRGSTDTQYF. Here the CDR3 DNA reads TGTGCCACCAGTGGCGGGCGGGGAAGCACAGATACGCAGTATTTT.

This clonotype came up a few times. The genes are TRBV7-3 and TRBJ2-1; D possibly corresponds to TRBD2 (7 bases). CDR3 size: 14 residues. V dropped 4 bases and J dropped 8 bases, with 15 bases sitting between them. The germline V gene has CDR1 SGHTA and CDR2 FQGTGA. In nucleotides, the CDR3 is TGTGCCAGCAGCTCCCAAGGGGGGGGGTATGAGCAGTTCTTC. Translating gives CASSSQGGGYEQFF.

The rearrangement joins TRBV5-1 to TRBJ2-7, with 7 bases matching TRBD1. The germline gives CDR1 SGHRS, CDR2 YFSETQ. This CDR3 is built from 12 residues. The trim removed 7 bases at V and 6 bases at J, leaving 7 bases unmatched. Here the CDR3 reads CASGEQGFEQYF. CDR3 DNA sequence: TGCGCCAGCGGAGAACAGGGGTTCGAGCAGTACTTC.

A few counts support this clonotype. The V call is TRBV7-9, the J call TRBJ2-3; a possible D gene is TRBD2 (6 bases). The V end was cut by 0 bases, the J end by 3 bases, with 16 bases between. Germline V gives CDR1 SEHNR, CDR2 FQNEAQ (reference sequence). The length of the CDR3 is 17 residues. The CDR3 sequence: CASSLASRLDKTDTQYF. The CDR3 coding sequence is TGTGCCAGCAGCTTAGCTAGTCGACTAGATAAGACAGATACGCAGTATTTT.

This clonotype was picked up a small number of times. This chain links TRBV29-1 with TRBJ2-3; D is unresolved. The CDR3 is 11 residues long. V lost 2 bases to trimming and J lost 15 bases, with 15 bases between them. Per germline, CDR1 SQVTM and CDR2 ANQGSEA. CDR3 loop: CSVERPFLPYF. In DNA form, the CDR3 reads TGCAGCGTTGAACGACCCTTCCTCCCATATTTT.

The chain recombines TRBV7-6 with TRBJ2-1; TRBD2 matches at 8 bases. V trimming: 5 bases; J trimming: 5 bases; junction bases outside the gene matches: 5. The CDR3 loop spans 14 amino acids. Germline values: CDR1 SGHVS, CDR2 FNYEAQ. Here the CDR3 DNA reads TGTGCCAGCAGCCCTCGACTAGCGAACAATGAGCAGTTCTTC. Protein sequence: CASSPRLANNEQFF.

This clonotype was counted only a few times. No conserved phenylalanine or tryptophan is present at the end of the CDR3, so a read error is the likely explanation. The limits of the CDR3 on the DNA are not certain, so only TCRdb's listed CDR3 is given. The chain is built from TRBV21-1 and TRBJ1-1; the table names TRBD1, a call not compared with the DNA. TRBV21-1 is a pseudogene segment. The CDR3 has 10 residues if both end residues are counted. The CDR3 here is CASSYTGAIS.

This chain joins TRBV19 and TRBJ2-2; D possibly corresponds to TRBD2 (6 bases). CDR3 length: 14 amino acids. The germline V and J ends were trimmed by 6 bases and 5 bases, with 13 bases remaining between them. The germline V gene has CDR1 LNHDA and CDR2 SQIVND (reference sequence). Here the CDR3 reads CASSGGRKTGELFF. For the CDR3, the DNA is TGTGCCAGTAGCGGAGGGCGGAAGACCGGGGAGCTGTTTTTT.

This clonotype was seen a few times. J is TRBJ2-1 and V is TRBV28; TRBD1 aligns across 7 bases. V dropped 5 bases and J dropped 0; count of bases not matched to a gene: 10. The CDR3 length is 17 residues. The germline V gene has CDR1 MDHEN and CDR2 SYDVKM. The CDR3 nucleotides are TGTGCCAGCAGTACCGCCCAACAGGGGAGCTCCTACAATGAGCAGTTCTTC. Residues: CASSTAQQGSSYNEQFF.

The chain combines TRBV27 with TRBJ2-1; the D gene is possibly TRBD1 (6 bases). CDR1 is MNHEY, CDR2 SMNVEV, per germline (reference sequence). Trimming took 10 bases from V and 3 from J, leaving 19 bases between them. The CDR3 sequence is 15 residues long. The DNA of the CDR3 is TGTGCCACCACGACGGGGCAGGGGTACTACAATGAGCAGTTCTTC. Its translation is CATTTGQGYYNEQFF.

The genes are TRBV4-1 and TRBJ2-3; TRBD2 matches at 7 bases. This CDR3 spans 16 amino acids. The V segment lost 0 bases and the J segment 6 bases; nucleotides outside the gene matches: 9. Germline loops: CDR1 MGHRA, CDR2 YSYEKL. Here the CDR3 reads CASSQEIAGLSDTQYF. As DNA, the CDR3 is TGCGCCAGCAGCCAAGAAATAGCGGGTCTAAGCGATACGCAGTATTTT.

This clonotype was seen many times. The chain carries TRBV6-4 and TRBJ2-2; D call uncertain. There are 16 residues in the CDR3. V was shortened by 4 bases and J by 9 bases, with 21 bases between the two germline ends. Germline loops: CDR1 MRHNA, CDR2 SNTAGT. CDR3 loop: CASSGTTLLGSRELFF. In nucleotides, the CDR3 is TGTGCCAGCAGTGGGACCACCCTGCTCGGCTCCCGGGAGCTGTTTTTT.

This clonotype was seen a few times. The rearrangement links TRBV9 to TRBJ2-4; 9 nucleotides agree with TRBD2. This CDR3 region has 16 residues. The germline gives CDR1 SGDLS, CDR2 YYNGEE. J gave up 5 bases and V 1 base, and 7 bases lay outside the gene matches. CDR3 sequence (DNA): TGTGCCAGCAGCGTATCGACCGGGACTAGCCAAAACATTCAGTACTTC. Translation: CASSVSTGTSQNIQYF.

CDR3 in amino acids: CASSGPDSNQPQHF. The CDR3 DNA follows: TGTGCCAGCAGTGGGCCAGATAGCAATCAGCCCCAGCATTTT. This chain connects TRBV2 to TRBJ1-5; D not certain. CDR1 and CDR2 (germline): SNHLY, FYNNEI. V lost 4 bases to trimming and J lost 0 bases, with 7 bases between them. The CDR3 covers 14 residues.

This clonotype turned up a few times. The chain has TRBV3-1 and TRBJ2-1, with 14 positions matching TRBD2. The CDR3 runs to 16 residues. V gave up 4 bases and J gave up 9 bases; unmatched junction bases: 8. Per germline, CDR1 LGHDT and CDR2 YNNKEL (reference sequence). CDR3 in amino acids: CASSPPGTSGSGEQFF. The CDR3, as DNA: TGTGCCAGCAGCCCCCCCGGGACTAGCGGGAGTGGTGAGCAGTTCTTC.

V is TRBV10-3 and J is TRBJ2-7, with 10 bases lining up with TRBD2. This CDR3 region has 13 residues. Per the germline V gene, CDR1 is ENHRY and CDR2 is SYGVKD. The ends lost 6 bases at V and 5 bases at J; junction bases unmatched: 4. The CDR3 loop reads CAIRASGSDEQYF. The CDR3 DNA follows: TGTGCCATCAGGGCTAGCGGGAGCGACGAGCAGTACTTC.